Following are 5 T cell receptor beta chains from one sample sequenced in a study of control samples from healthy donors and cancer patients. Clones were read by immunoSEQ multiplex PCR, and TCRdb kept only the in-frame ones, dropping some. Among around 140,000 clones, about 90% were seen once, and the ten largest hold about 7.6%. The sample was PBMCs. The receptors stem from a man aged 50 to 59 with head and neck cancer.

V usage is TRBV15 and J usage is TRBJ1-2; 7 nucleotides match TRBD1. This CDR3 region has 14 residues. CDR1 LNHNV and CDR2 YYDKDF come from the germline V gene (reference sequence). V lost 3 bases, J lost 8 bases, and 9 bases stayed unmatched. Here the CDR3 reads CATSRAGGRDGYTF. Here the CDR3 DNA reads TGTGCCACCAGCAGGGCAGGGGGACGGGACGGCTACACCTTC. Complete variable domain (other parts from reference TRBV15 and TRBJ1-2): DAMVIQNPRYQVTQFGKPVTLSCSQTLNHNVMYWYQQKSSQAPKLLFHYYDKDFNNEADTPDNFQSRRPNTSFCFLDIRSPGLGDTAMYLCATSRAGGRDGYTFGSGTRLTVV.

This clone occurred once. The chain has TRBV7-8 and TRBJ2-5, with 8 positions matching TRBD1. CDR1 is SGHVS, CDR2 FQNEAQ, per germline. The CDR3 is made up of 15 amino acids. V lost 3 bases to trimming and J lost 5 bases; unmatched junction nucleotides: 8. The CDR3 loop reads CASSFVQGVGETQYF. In DNA form, the CDR3 reads TGTGCCAGCAGCTTCGTACAGGGGGTCGGGGAGACCCAGTACTTC.

The gene calls are TRBV3-1 (or the pseudogene TRBV3-2) and TRBJ2-3, with a weak D call TRBD1 (6 bases). This CDR3 region has 16 residues. The germline CDR1 and CDR2 sequences are LGHDT and YNNKEL (reference sequence). V was trimmed by 1 base and J by 2 bases, leaving 13 bases between them. The CDR3 loop reads CASSQVGQKLTDTQYF. Written as DNA, the CDR3 is TGTGCCAGCAGCCAAGTCGGACAGAAACTCACAGATACGCAGTATTTT.

The V gene is TRBV25-1, the J gene TRBJ2-3, with 9 bases lining up with TRBD1. Germline trimming cut 2 bases from V and 4 bases from J; bases unmatched to any gene: 7. This CDR3 region has 16 residues. The germline CDR1 and CDR2 sequences are MGHDK and SYGVNS. CDR3 nucleotide sequence: TGTGCCAGCAGTGAACGGGGGACAGGGACCGCAGATACGCAGTATTTT. As protein: CASSERGTGTADTQYF.

The CDR3 nucleotides read TGTGCCAGTAGTATATCCCCCCCGGGAAGGGGCCAGCCCCAGCATTTT. Its protein product is CASSISPPGRGQPQHF. This sequence joins TRBV19 and TRBJ1-5, with D perhaps TRBD1 (5 bases). Germline V CDR1 and CDR2: LNHDA, SQIVND (reference sequence). V was shortened by 2 bases and J by 7 bases, with 18 bases between the two germline ends. CDR3 length equals 16 residues.